These T cell receptor beta chains were read from a single sample in a study of T cells expressing NK-cell markers. TCRdb derives one entry per CDR3 protein from the 5' RACE reads, leaving out DNA. The listing records over 100,000 distinct CDR3 sequences. Input material: blood T cells: a sorted CD56 or NKG2C T cell subset, CD4+ or CD8+ T cells, or bulk PBMC T cells (not recorded which). Every receptor here comes from a woman aged 18-70 years in good health. The CDR3 runs from the conserved cysteine through the conserved F or W.

j_gene | v_gene | CDR3aa
TRBJ2-1 | TRBV27 | CASPHRGDTKFF
TRBJ1-5 | TRBV12-5 | CASGHGQGNQPQHF
TRBJ2-4 | TRBV6-2/TRBV6-3 | CASSRGQGGAKNIQYF
TRBJ2-1 | TRBV5-6 | CASSLRPTEYNDQFF
TRBJ1-1 | TRBV6-5 | CASSYSMDLNTEAFF
TRBJ2-2 | TRBV7-9 | CASSPRQAFGELFF
TRBJ2-3 | TRBV29-1 | CSVVDRSYTDTQYF
TRBJ1-3 | TRBV5-1 | CASTGELSGNTIYF
TRBJ2-7 | TRBV7-6 | CASSPGTEGEQYF
TRBJ1-2 | TRBV4-3 | CASSQDSLYGYTF
TRBJ2-4 | TRBV6-1 | CASRPSGGMDIQYF
TRBJ1-2 | TRBV6-2/TRBV6-3 | CASSYGRWPNYGYTF
TRBJ1-5 | TRBV6-2/TRBV6-3 | CASSYSEVNQPQHF
TRBJ2-7 | TRBV27 | CASSLASLGDYEQYF
TRBJ1-1 | TRBV7-9 | CASSLGSGARTEAFF
TRBJ2-3 | TRBV6-2/TRBV6-3 | CASSLRVEADTQHF
TRBJ2-1 | TRBV29-1 | CSVEGGSARFF
TRBJ1-6 | TRBV12-3/TRBV12-4 | CASSFFRAGRAGIPPLHF
TRBJ2-7 | TRBV20-1 | CSAKYGSDEQYF
TRBJ2-3 | TRBV12-3/TRBV12-4 | CASSVPDRPQRYF
TRBJ2-5 | TRBV29-1 | CSVEDQTFQETQYF
TRBJ1-5 | TRBV12-3/TRBV12-4 | CASNHRGENQPQHF
TRBJ2-4 | TRBV4-3 | CSSSRTRAKNIQYF
TRBJ2-1 | TRBV15 | CATSEPPSTEQFF
TRBJ2-7 | TRBV4-3 | CASSQDLGLAGGSNF
TRBJ2-7 | TRBV29-1 | CSVVSGRRVYEQYF
TRBJ2-1 | TRBV28 | CATEERDGHEQFF
TRBJ2-3 | TRBV12-3/TRBV12-4 | CASNKLAGPLADTQYF
TRBJ2-2 | TRBV6-4 | CASSEEEGSGELFF
TRBJ1-5 | TRBV27 | CASSLSGDTQPQHF
TRBJ2-5 | TRBV9 | CASSQRDTWTIQETQYF
TRBJ2-1 | TRBV7-3 | CASSSVLSMSYNEQFF
TRBJ2-3 | TRBV6-1 | CASSAPGVAASTDTQYF
TRBJ2-1 | TRBV21-1 | CASTPGLACNEQFF
TRBJ2-1 | TRBV12-3/TRBV12-4 | CASSFAVEQFF
TRBJ2-7 | TRBV11-2 | CASSLDLFSAGSYEQYF
TRBJ1-5 | TRBV6-2/TRBV6-3 | CAESGRSNQPQHF
TRBJ1-2 | TRBV27 | CASSGVAGDNYGYTF
TRBJ2-5 | TRBV20-1 | CSASHRRYQETQYF
TRBJ2-3 | TRBV28 | CASAQQGLNTDTQYF
TRBJ2-3 | TRBV28 | CASSSSDRGSDTQYF
TRBJ2-7 | TRBV7-2 | CASSLLAGGYNEQYF
TRBJ2-5 | TRBV14 | CASSHFTGIQETQYF
TRBJ2-3 | TRBV27 | CASSLRGLAGERTDTQYF
TRBJ2-2 | TRBV12-3/TRBV12-4 | CASSRLTGELFF
TRBJ2-1 | TRBV6-5 | CASSYSKGVRDNEQFF